This TCR beta chain was retrieved from a study of T cells in Graves' hyperthyroidism and ophthalmopathy. From RNA transcripts, TCR beta CDR3 regions were amplified. With the HTBI primer set, the TCR CDR3 went through a first round of RT-PCR. TCRdb re-analysed the multiplex PCR reads in MiXCR, keeping a single row per CDR3 protein. The repertoire holds about 530,000 distinct CDR3 sequences, with approximately 17% as singletons. CDR3 length: 13 residues. Germline V CDR1 and CDR2: MDHEN, SYDVKM. Trimming took off 7 bases at V and 3 bases at J, with 12 bases between the two ends. This clonotype was picked up many times.

The rearrangement links TRBV28 to TRBJ2-5; D could derive from TRBD1 or TRBD2 (5 bases each). Sequencing was performed on blood. The clonotype originates from a woman younger than 35 with Graves' ophthalmopathy. CDR3 nucleotides: TGTGCCAGCAACGAGGGCAGGGAAGAGACCCAGTACTTC. It specifies CASNEGREETQYF.